The 15 T cell receptor beta chains in this list originate from one sample, sequenced in a study of T-cell memory formation after mild COVID-19. TCRdb re-called the 5' RACE reads through MiXCR, storing one row per CDR3 protein. The table includes hundreds of thousands of distinct CDR3 sequences, roughly 25% detected once. Sequenced input: PBMCs or a T cell subset sorted from them (not recorded which). The receptors were gathered from an adult woman who had mild COVID-19 (a few samples of this study predate the infection). Cell type and time point are not known.

This rearrangement joins TRBV5-1 to TRBJ2-7; 11 nucleotides agree with TRBD2. CDR1 is SGHRS, CDR2 YFSETQ, per germline. Germline trimming cut 4 bases from V and 6 bases from J; bases unmatched to any gene: 9. The CDR3 length is 15 residues. The CDR3 DNA is TGCGCCAGCAGCGCCGGGACTAGCGGAGGATCCGAGCAGTACTTC. As protein: CASSAGTSGGSEQYF.

V usage is TRBV12-3 or TRBV12-4 and J usage is TRBJ2-1; D possibly corresponds to TRBD2 (5 bases). Deletions cut 6 bases from V and 5 bases from J, with 11 bases between. This CDR3 spans 13 amino acids. The CDR3 DNA is TGTGCCAGCAGCTTCGACGGGGACAATGAGCAGTTCTTC. This encodes CASSFDGDNEQFF.

In this sample, this clonotype turned up a few times. The CDR3 DNA follows: TGTGCCAGCAGCTTAAAAACCGGTGGGCAAGAGACCCAGTACTTC. Translated, it gives CASSLKTGGQETQYF. The chain uses TRBV7-3 and TRBJ2-5; D gene uncertain. The germline V gene encodes CDR1 SGHTA and CDR2 FQGTGA. The V gene lost 1 base and the J gene lost 2 bases, with 11 bases spanning the gap. The CDR3 runs 15 residues.

The chain links TRBV20-1 to TRBJ2-5, with 7 bases aligning to TRBD1. Germline V gene lookup returns CDR1 DFQATT and CDR2 SNEGSKA (reference sequence). CDR3 length: 12 residues. The DNA of the CDR3 is TGCAGCGCCAACAGGGGTCAAGAGACCCAGTACTTC. This encodes CSANRGQETQYF.

The chain has TRBV12-3 or TRBV12-4 and TRBJ2-1, with 9 positions matching TRBD2. V dropped 6 bases and J dropped 8; count of bases not matched to a gene: 8. The CDR3 loop spans 14 amino acids. This chain's CDR3 is CASSNLAGSDEQFF. Here the CDR3 DNA reads TGTGCCAGCAGCAACCTAGCGGGATCGGATGAGCAGTTCTTC.

This clonotype was seen a single time. V is TRBV23-1 and J is TRBJ2-7; D gene unclear. TRBV23-1 is known as an ORF, though its function is uncertain. The CDR3 consists of 16 residues. The V gene lost 2 bases and the J gene lost 2 bases, with 16 bases spanning the gap. The CDR3 spells CASSQPRNFHAYEQYF. The CDR3 DNA follows: TGCGCCAGCAGTCAACCCAGAAACTTCCACGCCTACGAGCAGTACTTC.

The gene calls are TRBV12-3 or TRBV12-4 and TRBJ1-1; D is undetermined. The CDR3 contains 15 residues. The germline V and J ends were trimmed by 1 base and 3 bases, with 12 bases remaining between them. The CDR3 region has the DNA TGTGCCAGCAGTTTAGGGGCAGCTCGCGACACTGAAGCTTTCTTT. Translation: CASSLGAARDTEAFF.

This clonotype was seen only a few times. The chain links TRBV24-1 to TRBJ2-1, with no clear D. From germline, CDR1 is KGHDR and CDR2 SFDVKD. V was shortened by 9 bases and J by 12 bases, with 17 bases between the two germline ends. This CDR3 contains 12 residues. The CDR3 region has the DNA TGTGCCACCGCTCTCCGACGGGTCGTGCAGTTCTTC. It translates to CATALRRVVQFF.

This clonotype was seen only a few times. This chain uses TRBV20-1 with TRBJ2-3; D may match TRBD1 or TRBD2 (5 bases each). Germline V CDR1 and CDR2: DFQATT, SNEGSKA (reference sequence). Trimming stripped 6 bases from V and 2 bases from J, with 15 bases between. CDR3 length: 14 residues. CDR3 protein: CSAGTVPLTDTQYF. The DNA of the CDR3 is TGCAGTGCCGGGACGGTCCCTCTCACAGATACGCAGTATTTT.

The rearrangement links TRBV5-1 to TRBJ2-7; D remains unclear. Per the germline V gene, CDR1 is SGHRS and CDR2 is YFSETQ. The CDR3 runs to 14 residues. The V end was cut by 0 bases, the J end by 6 bases, with 13 bases between. CDR3 residues: CASSLALGNGEQYF. The DNA for the CDR3 is TGCGCCAGCAGCTTGGCTCTAGGGAATGGCGAGCAGTACTTC. Full variable domain (outside the CDR3, taken from reference TRBV5-1 and TRBJ2-7): KAGVTQTPRYLIKTRGQQVTLSCSPISGHRSVSWYQQTPGQGLQFLFEYFSETQRNKGNFPGRFSGRQFSNSRSEMNVSTLELGDSALYLCASSLALGNGEQYFGPGTRLTVT.

The chain has TRBV10-3 and TRBJ2-1; 8 nucleotides line up with TRBD1. CDR1 is ENHRY, CDR2 SYGVKD, per germline. The CDR3 length is 15 residues. V lost 4 bases, J lost 2 bases, and 4 bases stayed unmatched. The chain's CDR3 is CAISGETGAYNEQFF. For the CDR3, the DNA is TGTGCCATCAGTGGGGAGACAGGGGCCTACAATGAGCAGTTCTTC.

The V and J genes are TRBV5-1 and TRBJ2-3; no clear D. This CDR3 is built from 14 residues. Trimming took off 5 bases at V and 6 bases at J, with 16 bases between the two ends. Germline V lookup: CDR1 SGHRS, CDR2 YFSETQ. The CDR3 nucleotides are TGCGCCAGCAGTCATTCCCCCCCTCTCGATACGCAGTATTTT. Amino acids: CASSHSPPLDTQYF.

The table lists this clonotype with a few counts. The rearrangement links TRBV20-1 to TRBJ2-6; D gene unclear. The length of the CDR3 is 16 residues. Per the germline V gene, CDR1 is DFQATT and CDR2 is SNEGSKA (reference sequence). The V end was cut by 3 bases, the J end by 0 bases, with 12 bases between. The CDR3: CSASGRRVSGANVLTF. The CDR3 DNA is TGCAGTGCTAGCGGTCGACGCGTCTCTGGGGCCAACGTCCTGACTTTC.

V and J are TRBV15 and TRBJ2-3; D is ambiguous. Germline loops: CDR1 LNHNV, CDR2 YYDKDF (reference sequence). Trimming removed 0 bases at V and 6 bases at J, with 7 bases between. The CDR3 is 13 residues long. CDR3 sequence reads: CATSRDLSDTQYF. In DNA, the CDR3 is TGTGCCACCAGCAGAGATCTTTCTGATACGCAGTATTTT. Together with reference TRBV15 and TRBJ2-3, the CDR3 gives the full variable domain: DAMVIQNPRYQVTQFGKPVTLSCSQTLNHNVMYWYQQKSSQAPKLLFHYYDKDFNNEADTPDNFQSRRPNTSFCFLDIRSPGLGDTAMYLCATSRDLSDTQYFGPGTRLTVL.

The chain couples TRBV10-3 to TRBJ2-3; D is unclear. Germline V gene sequence: CDR1 ENHRY, CDR2 SYGVKD. The CDR3 is 13 residues long. With 2 bases removed from V and 1 base from J, the gap between germline ends came to 4 bases. The CDR3: CAISERGTDTQYF. The CDR3 region has the DNA TGTGCCATCAGTGAGAGAGGCACAGATACGCAGTATTTT.